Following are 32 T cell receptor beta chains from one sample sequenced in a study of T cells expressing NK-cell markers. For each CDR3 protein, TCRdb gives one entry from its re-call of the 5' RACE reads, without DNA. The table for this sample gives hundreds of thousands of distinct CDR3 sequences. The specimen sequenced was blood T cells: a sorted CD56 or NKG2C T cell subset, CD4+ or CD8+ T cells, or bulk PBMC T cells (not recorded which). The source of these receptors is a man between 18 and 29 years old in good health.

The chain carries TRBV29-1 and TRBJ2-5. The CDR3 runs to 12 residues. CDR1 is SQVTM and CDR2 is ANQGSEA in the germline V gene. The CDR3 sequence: CSVVWSQETQYF.

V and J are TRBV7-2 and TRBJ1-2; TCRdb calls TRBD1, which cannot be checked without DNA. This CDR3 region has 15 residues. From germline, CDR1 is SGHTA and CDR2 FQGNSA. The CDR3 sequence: CASSSPRGGDYGYTF.

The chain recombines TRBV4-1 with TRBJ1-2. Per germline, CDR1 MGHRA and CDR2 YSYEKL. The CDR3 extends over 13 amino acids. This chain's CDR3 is CASSQARTAGYTF.

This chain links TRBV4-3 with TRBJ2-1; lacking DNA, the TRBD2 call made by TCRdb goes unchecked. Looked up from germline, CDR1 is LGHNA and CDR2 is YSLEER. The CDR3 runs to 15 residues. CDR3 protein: CASSQDKFSANEQFF.

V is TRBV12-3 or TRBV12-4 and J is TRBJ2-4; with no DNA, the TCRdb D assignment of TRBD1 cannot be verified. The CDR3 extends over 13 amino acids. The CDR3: CASLLGLGNIQYF.

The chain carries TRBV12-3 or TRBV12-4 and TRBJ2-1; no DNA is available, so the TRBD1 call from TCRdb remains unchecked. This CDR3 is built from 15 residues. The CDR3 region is CASSFLDRGLDEQFF.

This CDR3 is CASRPGSDNQPQHF. The V gene is TRBV12-3 or TRBV12-4, the J gene TRBJ1-5. The CDR3 spans 14 residues.

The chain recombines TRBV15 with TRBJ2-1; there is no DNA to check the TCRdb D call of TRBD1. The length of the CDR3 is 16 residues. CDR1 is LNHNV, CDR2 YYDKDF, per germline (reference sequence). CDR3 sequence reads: CATSAASGQIYNEQFF. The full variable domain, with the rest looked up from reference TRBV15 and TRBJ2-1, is DAMVIQNPRYQVTQFGKPVTLSCSQTLNHNVMYWYQQKSSQAPKLLFHYYDKDFNNEADTPDNFQSRRPNTSFCFLDIRSPGLGDTAMYLCATSAASGQIYNEQFFGPGTRLTVL.

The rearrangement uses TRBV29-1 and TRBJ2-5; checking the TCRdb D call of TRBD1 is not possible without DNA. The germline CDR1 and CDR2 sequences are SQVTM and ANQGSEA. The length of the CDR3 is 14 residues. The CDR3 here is CSVEEADSQETQYF.

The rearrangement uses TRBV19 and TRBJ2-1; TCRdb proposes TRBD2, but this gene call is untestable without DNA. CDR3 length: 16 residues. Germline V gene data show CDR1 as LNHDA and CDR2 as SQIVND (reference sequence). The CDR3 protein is CASTPSAGVGYNEQFF.

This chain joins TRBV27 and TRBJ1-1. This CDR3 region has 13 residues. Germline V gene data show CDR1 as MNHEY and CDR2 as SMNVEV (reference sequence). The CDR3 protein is CASSATKNTEAFF.

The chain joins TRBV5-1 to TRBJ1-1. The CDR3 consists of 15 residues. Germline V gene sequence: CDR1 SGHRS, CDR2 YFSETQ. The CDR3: CASRSDSLMNTEAFF.

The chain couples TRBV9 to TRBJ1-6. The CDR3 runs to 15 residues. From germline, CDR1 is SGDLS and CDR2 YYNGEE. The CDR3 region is CASSVVGSYNSPLHF.

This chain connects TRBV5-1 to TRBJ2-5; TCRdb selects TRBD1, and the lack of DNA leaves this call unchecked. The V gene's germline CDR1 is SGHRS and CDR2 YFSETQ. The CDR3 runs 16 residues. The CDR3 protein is CASSARGTGDQETQYF.

The CDR3 loop is CASRSVEPEETQYF. The V call is TRBV7-9, the J call TRBJ2-5. The CDR3 extends over 14 amino acids. Germline CDR1 is SEHNR and CDR2 is FQNEAQ (reference sequence).

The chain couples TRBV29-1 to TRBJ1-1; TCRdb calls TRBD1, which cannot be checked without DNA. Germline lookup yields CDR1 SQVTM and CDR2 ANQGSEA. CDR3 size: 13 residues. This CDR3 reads CSVERKTDGEAFF.

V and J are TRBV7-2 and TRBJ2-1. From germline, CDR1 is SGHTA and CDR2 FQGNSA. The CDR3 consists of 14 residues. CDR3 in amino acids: CASSRLLDHNEQFF. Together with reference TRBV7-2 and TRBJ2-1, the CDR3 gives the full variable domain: GAGVSQSPSNKVTEKGKDVELRCDPISGHTALYWYRQSLGQGLEFLIYFQGNSAPDKSGLPSDRFSAERTGGSVSTLTIQRTQQEDSAVYLCASSRLLDHNEQFFGPGTRLTVL.

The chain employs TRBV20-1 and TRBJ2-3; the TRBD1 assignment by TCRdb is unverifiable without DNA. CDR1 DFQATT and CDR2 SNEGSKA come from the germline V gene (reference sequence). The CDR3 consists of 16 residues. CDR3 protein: CSASRVAVGDTDTQYF.

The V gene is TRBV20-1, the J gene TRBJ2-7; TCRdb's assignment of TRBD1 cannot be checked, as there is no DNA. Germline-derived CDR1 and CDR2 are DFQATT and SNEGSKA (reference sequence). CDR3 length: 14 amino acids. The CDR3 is CSAREQQGVREQYF.

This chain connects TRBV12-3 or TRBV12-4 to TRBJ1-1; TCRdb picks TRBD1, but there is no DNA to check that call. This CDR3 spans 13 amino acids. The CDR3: CASARGGGTEAFF.

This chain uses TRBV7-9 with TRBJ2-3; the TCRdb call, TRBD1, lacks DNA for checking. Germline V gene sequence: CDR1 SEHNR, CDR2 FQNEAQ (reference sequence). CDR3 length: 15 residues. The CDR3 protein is CASSSDRGSTDTQYF.

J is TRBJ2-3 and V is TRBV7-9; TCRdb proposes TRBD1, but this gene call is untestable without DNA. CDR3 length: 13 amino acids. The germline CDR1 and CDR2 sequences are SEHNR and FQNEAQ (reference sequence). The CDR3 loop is CASRKTGDDTQYF.

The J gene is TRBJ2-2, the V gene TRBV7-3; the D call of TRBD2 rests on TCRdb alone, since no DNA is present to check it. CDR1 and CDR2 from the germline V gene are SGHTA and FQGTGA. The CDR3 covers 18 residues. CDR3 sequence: CASSSETGTRIRTGELFF.

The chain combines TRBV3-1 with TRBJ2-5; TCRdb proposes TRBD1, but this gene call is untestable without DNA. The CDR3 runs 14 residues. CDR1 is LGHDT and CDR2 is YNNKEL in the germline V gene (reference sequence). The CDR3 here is CASSQDLRGSAQYF.

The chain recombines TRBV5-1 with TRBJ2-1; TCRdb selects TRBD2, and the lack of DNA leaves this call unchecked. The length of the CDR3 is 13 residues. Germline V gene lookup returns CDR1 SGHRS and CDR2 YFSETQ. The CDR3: CATGTSGNHEQFF.

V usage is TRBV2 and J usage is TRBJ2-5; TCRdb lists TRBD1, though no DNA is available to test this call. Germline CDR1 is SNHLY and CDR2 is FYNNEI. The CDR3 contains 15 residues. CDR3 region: CASSGEPGHLETQYF.

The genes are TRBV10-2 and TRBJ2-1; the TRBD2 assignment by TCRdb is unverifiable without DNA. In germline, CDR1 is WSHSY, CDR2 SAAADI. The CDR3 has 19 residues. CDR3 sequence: CASFTPGLAGNSSYNEQFF.

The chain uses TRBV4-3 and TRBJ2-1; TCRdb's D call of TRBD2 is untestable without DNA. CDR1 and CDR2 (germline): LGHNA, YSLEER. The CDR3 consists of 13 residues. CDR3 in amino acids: CASSHETSGKQFF.

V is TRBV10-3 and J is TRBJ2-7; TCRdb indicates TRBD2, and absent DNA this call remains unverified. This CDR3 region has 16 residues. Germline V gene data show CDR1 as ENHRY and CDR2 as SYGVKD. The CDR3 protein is CAISESLISGTYEQYF.

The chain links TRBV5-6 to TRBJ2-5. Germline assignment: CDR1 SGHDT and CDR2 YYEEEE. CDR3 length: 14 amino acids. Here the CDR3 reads CASSLASYPETQYF.

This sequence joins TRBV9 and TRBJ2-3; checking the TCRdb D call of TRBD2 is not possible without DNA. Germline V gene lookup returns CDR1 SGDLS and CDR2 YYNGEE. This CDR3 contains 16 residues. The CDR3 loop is CASSATLAGGTDTQYF.

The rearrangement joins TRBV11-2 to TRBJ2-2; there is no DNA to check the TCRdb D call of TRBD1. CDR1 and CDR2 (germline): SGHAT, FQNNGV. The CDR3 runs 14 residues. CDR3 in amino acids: CASSFNPDMEELFF.